This paragraph covers one T cell receptor beta chain sequence. Its antigen is still unknown. These data belong to a study of identical twins. V was shortened by 6 bases and J by 4 bases, with 8 bases between the two germline ends. Per the germline V gene, CDR1 is DFQATT and CDR2 is SNEGSKA (reference sequence). CDR3 length: 11 amino acids. Template switching, a step in the protocol, added a universal primer site, and cDNA carried unique molecular identifiers. TCRdb passed the 5' RACE reads through MiXCR, listing each CDR3 protein once. The sample includes some 330,000 distinct CDR3 sequences, approximately 9.1% seen only once; the top ten take more than 8%. Study-wide points: Beta out-of-frame sequences displayed a weaker excess of sharing between twins.

Everyone who donated was a healthy Caucasian. The V gene is TRBV20-1, the J gene TRBJ2-3; D not resolved. Sequencing used naive T cells sorted from blood. The origin of this receptor is a woman in her 50s in good health. CDR3: CSAPRPDTQYF. CDR3 DNA: TGCAGTGCACCGCGGCCAGATACGCAGTATTTT.